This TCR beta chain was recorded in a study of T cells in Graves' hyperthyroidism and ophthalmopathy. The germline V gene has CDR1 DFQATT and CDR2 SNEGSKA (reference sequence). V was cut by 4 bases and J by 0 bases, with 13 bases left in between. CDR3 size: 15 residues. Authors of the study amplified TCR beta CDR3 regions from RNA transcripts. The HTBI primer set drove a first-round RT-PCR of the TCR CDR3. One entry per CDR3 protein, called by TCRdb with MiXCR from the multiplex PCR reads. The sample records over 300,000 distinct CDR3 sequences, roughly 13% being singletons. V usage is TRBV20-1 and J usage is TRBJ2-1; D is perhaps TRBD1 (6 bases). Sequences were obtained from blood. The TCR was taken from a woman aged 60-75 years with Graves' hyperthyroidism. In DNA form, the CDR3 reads TGCAGTGCTATGGGACATGGGTCCTCCTACAATGAGCAGTTCTTC. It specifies CSAMGHGSSYNEQFF.